This T cell receptor beta chain was sequenced during a study of identical twins. Study-level findings and limits: Out-of-frame alpha sequences shared between twins exhibited an excess of low generation probability. The authors noted that invariant MAIT and iNKT cells could partly confound zero-insertion analyses. Interpretation of the results relied on cross-sectional statistical analysis and not on following the same donors.

Germline CDR1 SQVTM, CDR2 ANQGSEA. The CDR3 has 15 amino acids. V was pared by 7 bases and J by 4 bases, with 20 bases between. TCRdb itself ran the 5' RACE reads through MiXCR, one entry per CDR3 protein. The sample holds roughly 1.6 million distinct CDR3 sequences, 25% to 35% seen once. Worth noting for this clonotype: As yet, its antigen is unknown. This may arise from a read error, as a much more abundant clone is one base away.

The chain has TRBV29-1 and TRBJ2-1; D tentatively fits TRBD1 or TRBD2 (9 bases each). The clonotype originates from a newborn girl in good health. The sample was cord blood. CDR3 nucleotide sequence: TGCAGCGCCGCGGGGGGGACAGGGCCTTACAATGAGCAGTTCTTC. Protein: CSAAGGTGPYNEQFF.